This T cell receptor beta chain was observed in a study of blood T cells in healthy people across ages. The CDR3 contains 13 residues. The V gene's germline CDR1 is SSHAT and CDR2 FNYEAQ (reference sequence). Together with a sample-barcoded 5' primer, a J-beta primer mix was included in a second PCR lasting about 6 to 11 cycles. TCRdb used MiXCR to reprocess the 5' RACE reads, holding one entry per CDR3 protein. This table has some 940,000 distinct CDR3 sequences, 25% to 30% appearing once. This clonotype has at least ten counts. Sequence at one end of the junction differs from germline and may be a read error. These data were also reused for a study on T cells of mothers and their children. As reported in that work: cDNA was synthesized from all extracted RNA at about 1.4 ug per reaction.

The rearrangement uses TRBV7-7 and TRBJ1-1, with D unclear. Sequencing was performed on blood. This TCR was recovered from a woman between 40 and 50 years old in good health. The CDR3 is CASSLRPNTEAFF. The CDR3 nucleotides read TGTGCTAGCAGCTTGAGGCCGAACACTGAAGCTTTCTTT.